The 2 T cell receptor beta chains below come from one sample, sequenced in a study of T cell responses to AZD1222 COVID-19 vaccine. Method: immunoSEQ multiplex PCR; TCRdb's copy keeps in-frame clones and lacks some. Of about 120,000 clones listed, 80% to 90% were seen once; the top ten hold approximately 8.4%. This specimen consisted of peripheral blood, obtained on day 0 of AZD1222 vaccination. The receptors were sampled from an adult in good health.

The chain has TRBV5-1 and TRBJ2-7; 8 positions agree with TRBD2. The J segment lost 2 bases and the V segment lost 1 base, leaving 5 bases of the junction unmatched. This CDR3 contains 15 residues. Germline V gene lookup returns CDR1 SGHRS and CDR2 YFSETQ. CDR3 sequence reads: CASSLPVAGPYEQYF. The CDR3 region has the DNA TGCGCCAGCAGCTTGCCGGTAGCGGGACCCTACGAGCAGTACTTC.

The chain combines TRBV6-5 with TRBJ2-5; TRBD2 matches 8 bases. The CDR3 contains 16 residues. Germline values: CDR1 MNHEY, CDR2 SVGAGI. Unmatched junction bases numbered 10, after V lost 0 bases and J lost 7 bases. CDR3: CASSYSSAGGKGTQYF. DNA of the CDR3: TGTGCCAGCAGTTACTCGTCGGCGGGGGGCAAAGGGACCCAGTACTTC.